One sample yielded the 11 T cell receptor beta chains listed below, sequenced in a study of T cell responses to AZD1222 COVID-19 vaccine. TCRdb keeps only in-frame clones here, not all; method: immunoSEQ multiplex PCR. The data hold around 94,000 clones, with approximately 88% observed a single time. The sample was peripheral blood, taken on day 0 of AZD1222 vaccination. The origin of the receptors is an adult in good health.

This chain uses TRBV4-2 with TRBJ1-2; a weak D match, TRBD1 (6 bases). This CDR3 is built from 17 residues. With 1 base removed from V and 4 bases from J, the gap between germline ends came to 19 bases. In germline, CDR1 is LGHNA, CDR2 YNFKEQ. CDR3 bases: TGTGCCAGCAGCCAAGTCCTGACCGGGGGCGCAGGCTATGGCTACACCTTC. It specifies CASSQVLTGGAGYGYTF.

This chain uses TRBV28 with TRBJ2-5, with D possibly called TRBD1 or TRBD2 (5 bases each). Germline V gene data show CDR1 as MDHEN and CDR2 as SYDVKM. V was shortened by 6 bases and J by 4 bases, with 12 bases between the two germline ends. The CDR3 totals 13 residues. CDR3 sequence reads: CASSPTGRETQYF. CDR3 nucleotides: TGTGCCAGCAGCCCAACGGGGCGAGAGACCCAGTACTTC.

This sequence joins TRBV30 and TRBJ2-5; TRBD1 is a possible D gene (8 bases). V was cut by 3 bases and J by 2 bases, with 13 bases left in between. This CDR3 has 14 residues. Germline values: CDR1 GTSNPN, CDR2 SVGIG (reference sequence). The DNA for the CDR3 is TGTGCCTGGAGAGCACAGGGGGGGCAAGAGACCCAGTACTTC. It codes for CAWRAQGGQETQYF.

This clone was observed at least ten times. V is TRBV6-1 and J is TRBJ2-1; 14 bases agree with TRBD2. The ends lost 3 bases at V and 7 bases at J; junction bases unmatched: 8. The CDR3 covers 17 residues. Germline CDR1 is MNHNS and CDR2 is SASEGT. The CDR3 DNA reads as TGTGCCAGCAGTGACCTGAGGGGACTAGCGGGAGATAATGAGCAGTTCTTC. Translation: CASSDLRGLAGDNEQFF.

The rearrangement joins TRBV6-4 to TRBJ2-3, with TRBD1 matching 7 bases. This CDR3 comprises 16 residues. V lost 5 bases, J lost 8 bases, and 16 bases stayed unmatched. From germline, CDR1 is MRHNA and CDR2 SNTAGT. CDR3 amino acids: CASSSRPDRAGATQYF. In DNA form, the CDR3 reads TGTGCCAGCAGTTCCCGCCCTGACAGGGCCGGGGCTACGCAGTATTTT.

A word on this clone: This sample also contains other DNA sequences that code for the same CDR3. V usage is TRBV27 and J usage is TRBJ1-1; D ambiguous. Germline CDR1 and CDR2: MNHEY and SMNVEV (reference sequence). V was cut by 2 bases and J by 1 base, with 5 bases left in between. The CDR3 has 13 residues. The CDR3 bases are TGTGCCAGCAGTTTACTAGGGAACACTGAAGCTTTCTTT. Its protein is CASSLLGNTEAFF.

This clone was counted a single time. V gene TRBV9 combines with J gene TRBJ2-1; D ambiguous. Germline assignment: CDR1 SGDLS and CDR2 YYNGEE. The ends were cut back, 0 bases at V and 1 base at J, with 8 bases in the middle. This CDR3 region has 15 residues. In nucleotides, the CDR3 is TGTGCCAGCAGCGTAGCTATGGAGTCCTACAATGAGCAGTTCTTC. Translation gives CASSVAMESYNEQFF.

This clone is labeled large. In the same sample, other DNA sequences code for this CDR3. The chain is built from TRBV19 and TRBJ1-2; D remains ambiguous. The CDR3 is made up of 13 amino acids. With 6 bases removed from V and 6 bases from J, the gap between germline ends came to 14 bases. In germline, CDR1 is LNHDA, CDR2 SQIVND (reference sequence). The CDR3 DNA reads TGTGCCAGTAGCATGGGCCGGACGGATGGCTACACCTTC. As protein: CASSMGRTDGYTF.

The rearrangement uses TRBV4-3 and TRBJ1-3; unclear D gene. Per germline, CDR1 LGHNA and CDR2 YSLEER. The CDR3 sequence is 17 residues long. Trimming shortened V by 4 bases and J by 3 bases, and 19 bases separated the two germline ends. CDR3: CASSRLSYSEVGNTIYF. DNA of the CDR3: TGCGCCAGCAGCCGACTTTCGTACAGTGAAGTTGGAAACACCATATATTTT.

V and J are TRBV5-5 and TRBJ1-4; no firm D call. V was trimmed by 2 bases and J by 2 bases, leaving 13 bases between them. The CDR3 totals 16 residues. In germline, CDR1 is SGHKS, CDR2 YYEKEE (reference sequence). The CDR3 nucleotides are TGTGCCAGCAGCTTATGGGCGGGTGGGACTAATGAAAAACTGTTTTTT. Its translation: CASSLWAGGTNEKLFF.

CDR3 residues: CASSTWAGGRNEQFF. Here the CDR3 DNA reads TGTGCCAGCAGTACGTGGGCAGGGGGCAGGAATGAGCAGTTCTTC. V is TRBV5-6 and J is TRBJ2-1, with TRBD1 matching 8 bases. The CDR3 length is 15 residues. V lost 5 bases, J lost 7 bases, and 11 bases stayed unmatched. Germline V CDR1 and CDR2: SGHDT, YYEEEE.